This entry features one T cell receptor (beta chain) sequence. These data are taken from a study of cytomegalovirus exposure and HLA in healthy donors. 60 Vbeta and 13 Jbeta primers were used in PCR. Sequenced by immunoSEQ multiplex PCR; TCRdb stores in-frame clones only, minus some. Of 190,000 or so clones in the sample, roughly 80% were seen once. At collection, donors were nominally healthy, but unrecorded immune exposures were probable. After removal of 0 bases from V and 6 bases from J, the junction contained 4 bases not matched to a gene. CDR1 KGHSH and CDR2 LQKENI come from the germline V gene. The CDR3 spans 16 residues.

This TCR was recovered from a man in his fifties in good health and CMV-seronegative. The gene calls are TRBV18 and TRBJ2-3, with 12 nucleotides matching TRBD1. Sequencing used PBMCs. CDR3 amino acids: CASSPPGTGGPDTQYF. The CDR3, as DNA: TGTGCCAGCTCACCACCAGGGACAGGGGGCCCGGATACGCAGTATTTT.